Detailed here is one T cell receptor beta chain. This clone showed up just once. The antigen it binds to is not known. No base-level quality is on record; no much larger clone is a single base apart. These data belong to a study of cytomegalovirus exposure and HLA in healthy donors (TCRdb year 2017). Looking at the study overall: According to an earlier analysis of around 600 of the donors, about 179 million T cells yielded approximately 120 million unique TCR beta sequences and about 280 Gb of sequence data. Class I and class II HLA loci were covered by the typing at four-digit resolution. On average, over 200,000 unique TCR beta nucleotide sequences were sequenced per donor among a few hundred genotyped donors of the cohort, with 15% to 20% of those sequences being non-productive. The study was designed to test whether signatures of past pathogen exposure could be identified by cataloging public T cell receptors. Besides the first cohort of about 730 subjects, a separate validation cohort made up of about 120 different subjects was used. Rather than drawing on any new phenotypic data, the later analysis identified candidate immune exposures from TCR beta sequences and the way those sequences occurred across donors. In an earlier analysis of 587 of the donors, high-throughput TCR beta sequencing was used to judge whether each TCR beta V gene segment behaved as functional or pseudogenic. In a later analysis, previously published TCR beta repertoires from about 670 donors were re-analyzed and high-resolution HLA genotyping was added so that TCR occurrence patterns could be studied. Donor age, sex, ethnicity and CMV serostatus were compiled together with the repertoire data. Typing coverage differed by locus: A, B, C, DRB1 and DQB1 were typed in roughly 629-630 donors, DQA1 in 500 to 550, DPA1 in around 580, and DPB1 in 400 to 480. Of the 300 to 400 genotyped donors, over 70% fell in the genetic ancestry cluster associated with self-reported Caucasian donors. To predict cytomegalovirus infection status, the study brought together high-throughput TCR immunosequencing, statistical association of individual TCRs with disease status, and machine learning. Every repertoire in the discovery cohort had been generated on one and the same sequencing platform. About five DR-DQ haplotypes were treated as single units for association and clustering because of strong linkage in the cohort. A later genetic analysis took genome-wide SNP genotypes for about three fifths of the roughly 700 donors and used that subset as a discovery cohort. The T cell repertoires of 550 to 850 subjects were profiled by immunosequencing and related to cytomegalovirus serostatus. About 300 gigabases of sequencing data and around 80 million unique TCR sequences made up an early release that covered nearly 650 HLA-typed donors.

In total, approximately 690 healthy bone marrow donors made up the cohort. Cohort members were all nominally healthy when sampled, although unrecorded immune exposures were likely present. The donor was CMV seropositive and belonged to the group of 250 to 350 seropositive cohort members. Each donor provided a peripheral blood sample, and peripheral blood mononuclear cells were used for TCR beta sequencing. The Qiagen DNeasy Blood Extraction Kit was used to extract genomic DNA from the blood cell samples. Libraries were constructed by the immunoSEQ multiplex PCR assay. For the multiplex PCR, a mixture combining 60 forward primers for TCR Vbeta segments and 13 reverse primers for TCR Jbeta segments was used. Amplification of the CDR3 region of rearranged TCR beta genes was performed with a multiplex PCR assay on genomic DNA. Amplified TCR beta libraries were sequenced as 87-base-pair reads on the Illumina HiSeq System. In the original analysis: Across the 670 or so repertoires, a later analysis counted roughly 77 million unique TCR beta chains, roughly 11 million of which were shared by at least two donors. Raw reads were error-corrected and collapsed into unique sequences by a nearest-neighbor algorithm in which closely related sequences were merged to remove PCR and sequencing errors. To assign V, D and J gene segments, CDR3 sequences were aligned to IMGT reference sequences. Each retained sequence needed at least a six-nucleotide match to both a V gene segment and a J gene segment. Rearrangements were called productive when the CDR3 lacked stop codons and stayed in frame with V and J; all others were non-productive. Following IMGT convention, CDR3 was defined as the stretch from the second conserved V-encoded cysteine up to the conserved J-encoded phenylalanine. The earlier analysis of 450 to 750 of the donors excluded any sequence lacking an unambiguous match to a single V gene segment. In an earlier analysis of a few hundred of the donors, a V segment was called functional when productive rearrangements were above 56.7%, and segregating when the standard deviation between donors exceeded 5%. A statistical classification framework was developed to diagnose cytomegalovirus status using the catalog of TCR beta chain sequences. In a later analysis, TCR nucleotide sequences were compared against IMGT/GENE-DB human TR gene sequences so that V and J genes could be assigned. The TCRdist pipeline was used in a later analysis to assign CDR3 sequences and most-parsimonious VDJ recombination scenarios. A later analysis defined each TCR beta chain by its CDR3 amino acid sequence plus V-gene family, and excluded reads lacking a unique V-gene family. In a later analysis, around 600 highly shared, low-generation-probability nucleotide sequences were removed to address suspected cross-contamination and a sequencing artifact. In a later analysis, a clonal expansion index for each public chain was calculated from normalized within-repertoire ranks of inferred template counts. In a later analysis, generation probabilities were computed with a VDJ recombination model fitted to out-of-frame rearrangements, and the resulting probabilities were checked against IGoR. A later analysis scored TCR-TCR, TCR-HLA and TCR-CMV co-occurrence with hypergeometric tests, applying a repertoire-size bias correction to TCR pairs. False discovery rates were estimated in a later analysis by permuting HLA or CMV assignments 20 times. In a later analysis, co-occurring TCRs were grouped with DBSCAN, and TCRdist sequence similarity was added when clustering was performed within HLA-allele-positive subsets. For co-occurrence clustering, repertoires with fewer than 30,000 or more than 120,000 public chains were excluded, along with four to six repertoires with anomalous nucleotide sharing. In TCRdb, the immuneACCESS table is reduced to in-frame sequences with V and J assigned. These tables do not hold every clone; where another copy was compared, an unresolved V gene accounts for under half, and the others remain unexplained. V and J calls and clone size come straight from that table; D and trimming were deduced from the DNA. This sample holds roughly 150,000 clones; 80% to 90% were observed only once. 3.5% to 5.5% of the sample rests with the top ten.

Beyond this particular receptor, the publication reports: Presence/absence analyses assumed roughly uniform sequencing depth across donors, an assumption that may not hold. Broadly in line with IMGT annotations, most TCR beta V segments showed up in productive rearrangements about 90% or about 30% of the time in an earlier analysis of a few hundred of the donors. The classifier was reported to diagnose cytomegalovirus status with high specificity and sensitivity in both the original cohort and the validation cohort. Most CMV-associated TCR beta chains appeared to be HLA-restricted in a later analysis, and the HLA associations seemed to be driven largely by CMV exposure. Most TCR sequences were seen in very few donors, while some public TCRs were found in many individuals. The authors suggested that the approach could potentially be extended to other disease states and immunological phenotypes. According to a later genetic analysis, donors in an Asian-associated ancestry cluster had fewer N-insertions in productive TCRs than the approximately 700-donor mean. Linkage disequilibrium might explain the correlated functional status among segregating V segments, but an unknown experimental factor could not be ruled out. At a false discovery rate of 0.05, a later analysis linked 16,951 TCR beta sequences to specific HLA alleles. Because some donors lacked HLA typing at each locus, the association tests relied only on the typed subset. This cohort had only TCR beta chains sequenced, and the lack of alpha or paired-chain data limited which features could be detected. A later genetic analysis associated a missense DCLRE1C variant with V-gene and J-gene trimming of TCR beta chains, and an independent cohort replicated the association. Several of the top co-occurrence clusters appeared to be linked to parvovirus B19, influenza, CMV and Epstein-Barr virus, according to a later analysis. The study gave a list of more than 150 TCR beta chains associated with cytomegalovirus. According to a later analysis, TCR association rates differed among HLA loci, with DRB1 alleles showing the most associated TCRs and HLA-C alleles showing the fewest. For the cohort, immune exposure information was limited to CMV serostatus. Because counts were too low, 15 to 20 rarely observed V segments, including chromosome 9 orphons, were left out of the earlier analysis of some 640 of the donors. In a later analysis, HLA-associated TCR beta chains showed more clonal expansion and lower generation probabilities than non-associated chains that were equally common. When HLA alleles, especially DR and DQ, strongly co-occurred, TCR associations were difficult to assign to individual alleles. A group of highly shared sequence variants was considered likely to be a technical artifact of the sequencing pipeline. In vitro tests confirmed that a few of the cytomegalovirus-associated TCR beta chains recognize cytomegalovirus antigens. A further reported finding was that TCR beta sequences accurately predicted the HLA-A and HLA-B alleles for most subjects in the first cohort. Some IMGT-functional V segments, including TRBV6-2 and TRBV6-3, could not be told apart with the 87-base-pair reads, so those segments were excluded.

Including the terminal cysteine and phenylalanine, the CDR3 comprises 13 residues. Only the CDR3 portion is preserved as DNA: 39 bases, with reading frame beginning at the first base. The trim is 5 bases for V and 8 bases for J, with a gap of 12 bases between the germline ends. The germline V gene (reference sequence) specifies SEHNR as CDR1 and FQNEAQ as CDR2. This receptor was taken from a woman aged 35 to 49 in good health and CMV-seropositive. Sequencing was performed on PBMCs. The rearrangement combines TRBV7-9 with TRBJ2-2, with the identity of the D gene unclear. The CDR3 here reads CASSLYSSGELFF. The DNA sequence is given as TGTGCCAGCAGCCTTTATAGTTCTGGGGAGCTGTTTTTT.